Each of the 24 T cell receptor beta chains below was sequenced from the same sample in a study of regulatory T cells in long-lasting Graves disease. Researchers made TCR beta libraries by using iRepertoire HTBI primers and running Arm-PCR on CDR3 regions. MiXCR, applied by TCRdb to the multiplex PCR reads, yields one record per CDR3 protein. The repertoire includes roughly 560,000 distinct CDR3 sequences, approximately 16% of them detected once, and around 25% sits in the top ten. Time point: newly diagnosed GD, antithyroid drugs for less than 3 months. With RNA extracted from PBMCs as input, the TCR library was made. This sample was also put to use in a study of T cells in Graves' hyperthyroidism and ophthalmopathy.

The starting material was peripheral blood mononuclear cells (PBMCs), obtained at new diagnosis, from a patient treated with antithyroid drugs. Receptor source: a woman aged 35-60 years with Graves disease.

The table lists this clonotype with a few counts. Written as DNA, the CDR3 is TGTGCCAGTAGTAATTGGGATTTGAACACTGAAGCTTTCTTT. Translated: CASSNWDLNTEAFF. The chain is built from TRBV19 and TRBJ1-1; D is unclear. The CDR3 covers 14 residues. Germline CDR1 and CDR2: LNHDA and SQIVND (reference sequence). The V gene lost 4 bases and the J gene lost 0 bases, with 9 bases spanning the gap.

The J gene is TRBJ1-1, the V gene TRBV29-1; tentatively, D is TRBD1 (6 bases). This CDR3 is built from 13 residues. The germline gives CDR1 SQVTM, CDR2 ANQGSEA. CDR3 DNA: TGCACCGTGCCGGGACACACGAACACTGAAGCTTTCTTT. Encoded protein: CTVPGHTNTEAFF.

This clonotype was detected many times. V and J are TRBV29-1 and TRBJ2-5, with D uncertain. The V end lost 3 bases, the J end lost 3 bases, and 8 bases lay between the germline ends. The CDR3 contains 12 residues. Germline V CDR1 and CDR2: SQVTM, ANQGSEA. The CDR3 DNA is TGCAGCGTTGATATAGAGGAAGAGACCCAGTACTTC. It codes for CSVDIEEETQYF.

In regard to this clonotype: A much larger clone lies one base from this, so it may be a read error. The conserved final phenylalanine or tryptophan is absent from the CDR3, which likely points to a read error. CDR3 bases: TGTGCCAGCAGTGTCCGGGACAGACCGGATTCACCCCTCCACTCT. Translating gives CASSVRDRPDSPLHS. The chain couples TRBV6-1 to TRBJ1-6; TRBD1 agrees at 7 bases. J gave up 8 bases and V 4 bases, and 8 bases lay outside the gene matches. CDR1 MNHNS and CDR2 SASEGT come from the germline V gene. The CDR3 contains 15 residues.

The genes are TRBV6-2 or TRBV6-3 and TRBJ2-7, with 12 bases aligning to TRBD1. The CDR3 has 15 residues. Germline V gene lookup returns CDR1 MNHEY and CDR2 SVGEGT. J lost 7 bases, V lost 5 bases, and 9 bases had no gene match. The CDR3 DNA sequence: TGTGCCAGCAGTACCCGGGACAGGGGGCATTATGAGCAGTACTTC. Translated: CASSTRDRGHYEQYF.

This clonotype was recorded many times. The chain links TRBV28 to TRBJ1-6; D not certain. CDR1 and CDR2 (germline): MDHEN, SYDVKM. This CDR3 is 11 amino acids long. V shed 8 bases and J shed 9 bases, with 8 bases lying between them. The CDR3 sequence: CASGIGSPLHF. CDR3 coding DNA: TGTGCCAGCGGCATCGGTTCACCCCTCCACTTT.

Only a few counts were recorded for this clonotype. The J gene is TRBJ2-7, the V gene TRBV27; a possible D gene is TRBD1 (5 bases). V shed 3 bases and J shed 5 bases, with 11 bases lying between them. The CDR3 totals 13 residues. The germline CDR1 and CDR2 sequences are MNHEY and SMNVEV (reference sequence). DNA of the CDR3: TGTGCCAGCAGTTTGAGTGGGGCGGACGAGCAGTACTTC. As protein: CASSLSGADEQYF.

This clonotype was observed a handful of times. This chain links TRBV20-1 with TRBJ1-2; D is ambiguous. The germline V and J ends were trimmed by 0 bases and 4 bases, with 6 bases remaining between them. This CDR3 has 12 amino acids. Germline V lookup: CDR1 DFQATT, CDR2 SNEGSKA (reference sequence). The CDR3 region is CSARDGIYGYTF. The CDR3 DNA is TGCAGTGCTAGAGACGGGATCTATGGCTACACCTTC.

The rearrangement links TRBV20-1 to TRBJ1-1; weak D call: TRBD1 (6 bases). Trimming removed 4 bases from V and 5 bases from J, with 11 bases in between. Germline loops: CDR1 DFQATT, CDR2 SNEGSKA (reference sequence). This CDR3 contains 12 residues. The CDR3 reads CSAILRGTEAFF. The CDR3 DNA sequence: TGCAGTGCTATTCTCAGGGGAACTGAAGCTTTCTTT.

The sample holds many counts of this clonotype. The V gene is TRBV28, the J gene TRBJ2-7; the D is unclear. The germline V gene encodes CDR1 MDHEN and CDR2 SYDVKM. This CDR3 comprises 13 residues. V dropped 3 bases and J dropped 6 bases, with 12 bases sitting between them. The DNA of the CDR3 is TGTGCCAGCAGTTTCTCAATGTATGGCGAGCAGTACTTC. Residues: CASSFSMYGEQYF.

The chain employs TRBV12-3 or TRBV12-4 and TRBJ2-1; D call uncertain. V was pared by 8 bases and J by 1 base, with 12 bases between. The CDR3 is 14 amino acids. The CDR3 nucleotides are TGTGCCAGCTCCCCCCCCAATTCCTACAATGAGCAGTTCTTC. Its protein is CASSPPNSYNEQFF.

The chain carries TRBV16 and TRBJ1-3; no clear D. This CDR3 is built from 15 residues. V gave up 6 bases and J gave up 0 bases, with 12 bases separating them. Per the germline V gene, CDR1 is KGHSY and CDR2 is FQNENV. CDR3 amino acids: CASRENTISGNTIYF. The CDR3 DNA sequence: TGTGCCAGCAGAGAAAATACGATCTCTGGAAACACCATATATTTT.

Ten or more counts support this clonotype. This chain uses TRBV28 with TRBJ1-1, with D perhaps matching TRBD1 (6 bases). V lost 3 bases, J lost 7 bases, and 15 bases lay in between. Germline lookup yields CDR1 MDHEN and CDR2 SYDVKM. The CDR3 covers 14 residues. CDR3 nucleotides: TGTGCCAGCAGTTTTATTAGGGGGGGCAGTGAAGCTTTCTTT. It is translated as CASSFIRGGSEAFF.

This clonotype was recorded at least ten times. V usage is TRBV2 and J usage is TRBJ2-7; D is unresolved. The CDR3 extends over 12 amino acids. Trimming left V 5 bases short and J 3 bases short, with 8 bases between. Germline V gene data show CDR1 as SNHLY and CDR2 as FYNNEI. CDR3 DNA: TGTGCCAGCAGTTTAACGGGCTACGAGCAGTACTTC. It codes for CASSLTGYEQYF.

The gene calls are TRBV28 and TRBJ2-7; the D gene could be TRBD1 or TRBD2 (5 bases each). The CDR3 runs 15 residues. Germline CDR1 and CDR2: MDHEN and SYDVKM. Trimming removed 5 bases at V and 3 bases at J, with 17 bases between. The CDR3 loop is CASSGTGALYYEQYF. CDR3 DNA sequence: TGTGCCAGCAGTGGGACCGGAGCATTATACTACGAGCAGTACTTC.

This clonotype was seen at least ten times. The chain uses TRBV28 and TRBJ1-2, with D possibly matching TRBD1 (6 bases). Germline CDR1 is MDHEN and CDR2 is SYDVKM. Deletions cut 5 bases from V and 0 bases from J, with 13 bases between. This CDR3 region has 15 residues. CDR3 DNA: TGTGCCAGCAGTCGTAAACAGGGTGCTAACTATGGCTACACCTTC. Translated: CASSRKQGANYGYTF.

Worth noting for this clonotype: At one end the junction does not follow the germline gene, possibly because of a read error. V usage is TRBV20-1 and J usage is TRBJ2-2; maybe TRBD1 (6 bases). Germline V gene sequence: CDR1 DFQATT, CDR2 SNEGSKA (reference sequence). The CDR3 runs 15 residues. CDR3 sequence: CSAFASQGNTEELFF. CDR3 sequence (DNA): TGCAGTGCATTTGCGTCTCAGGGGAACACCGAGGAGCTGTTTTTT.

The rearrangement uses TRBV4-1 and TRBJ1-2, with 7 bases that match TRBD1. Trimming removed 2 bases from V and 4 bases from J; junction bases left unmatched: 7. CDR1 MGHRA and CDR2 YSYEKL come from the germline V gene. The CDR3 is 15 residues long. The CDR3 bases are TGCGCCAGCAGCCAATCCCCGACAGGGAGCTATGGCTACACCTTC. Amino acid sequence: CASSQSPTGSYGYTF.

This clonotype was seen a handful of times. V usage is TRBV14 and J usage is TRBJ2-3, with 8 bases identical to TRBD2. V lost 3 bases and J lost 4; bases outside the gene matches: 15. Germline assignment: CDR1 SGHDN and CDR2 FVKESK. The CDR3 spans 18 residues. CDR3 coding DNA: TGTGCCAGCAGCCAGAGGCAGCCGGGACTAGTAAGCCCAGATACGCAGTATTTT. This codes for CASSQRQPGLVSPDTQYF.

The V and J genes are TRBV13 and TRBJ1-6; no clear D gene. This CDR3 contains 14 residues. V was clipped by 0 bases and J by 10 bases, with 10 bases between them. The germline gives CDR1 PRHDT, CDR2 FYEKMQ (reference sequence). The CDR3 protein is CASSLGRSRSPLHF. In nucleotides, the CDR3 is TGTGCCAGCAGCTTAGGACGCTCGCGGTCACCCCTCCACTTT.

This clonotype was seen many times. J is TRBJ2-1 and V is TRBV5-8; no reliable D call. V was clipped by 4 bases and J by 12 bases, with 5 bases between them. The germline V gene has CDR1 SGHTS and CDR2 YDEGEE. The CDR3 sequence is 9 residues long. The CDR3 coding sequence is TGTGCCAGCAGCACCAGGCAGTTCTTC. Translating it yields CASSTRQFF.

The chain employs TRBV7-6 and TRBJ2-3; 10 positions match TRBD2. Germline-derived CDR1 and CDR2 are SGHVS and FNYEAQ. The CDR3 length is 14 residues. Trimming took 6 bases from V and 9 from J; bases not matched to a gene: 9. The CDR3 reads CASSGLAGDKTQYF. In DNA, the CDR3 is TGTGCCAGCAGTGGTCTAGCGGGGGATAAGACGCAGTATTTT. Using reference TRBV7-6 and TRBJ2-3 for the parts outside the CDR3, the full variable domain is GAGVSQSPRYKVTKRGQDVALRCDPISGHVSLYWYRQALGQGPEFLTYFNYEAQQDKSGLPNDRFSAERPEGSISTLTIQRTEQRDSAMYRCASSGLAGDKTQYFGPGTRLTVL.

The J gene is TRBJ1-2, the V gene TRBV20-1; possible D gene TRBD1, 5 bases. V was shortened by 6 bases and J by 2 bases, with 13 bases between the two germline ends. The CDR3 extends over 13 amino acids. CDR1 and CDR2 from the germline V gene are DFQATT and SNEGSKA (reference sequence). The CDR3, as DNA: TGCAGTGCCCTGGCAGGGTTGAACTATGGCTACACCTTC. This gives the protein CSALAGLNYGYTF.

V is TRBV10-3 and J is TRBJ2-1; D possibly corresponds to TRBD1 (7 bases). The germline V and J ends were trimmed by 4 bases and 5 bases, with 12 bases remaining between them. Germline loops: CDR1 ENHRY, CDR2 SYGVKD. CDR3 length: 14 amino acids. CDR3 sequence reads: CAISGAGGNNEQFF. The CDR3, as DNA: TGTGCCATCAGTGGGGCAGGGGGGAACAATGAGCAGTTCTTC.